This TCR beta chain derives from a study of T cells in Graves' hyperthyroidism and ophthalmopathy. Study-wide results and caveats: Blood samples included most of the expanded thyroid clonotypes exceeding 0.001. It was a median approximately 6.9 months before onset that the model predicted ophthalmopathy.

Hyperthyroidism of Graves' type that showed no ophthalmopathy progression within 18 months was stable. Subjects aged 18 to 65 presented with newly diagnosed hyperthyroidism of less than 2 months' duration. This clonotype was counted a few times. Its antigen remains unknown. The CDR3 loop spans 15 amino acids. Trimming cost V 0 bases and J 5 bases, with 8 bases left between them. Amplified regions were TCR beta CDR3 sequences from RNA transcripts. First-round RT-PCR targeting the TCR CDR3 was performed with the HTBI primer set. Each CDR3 protein is one row after TCRdb ran MiXCR on the multiplex PCR reads. The sample yields around 800,000 distinct CDR3 sequences, 38% seen once.

Specimen: blood. The chain uses TRBV12-3 or TRBV12-4 and TRBJ1-6, with D possibly TRBD1 on 5 matching bases. This TCR came from a man aged 18 to 35 with Graves' hyperthyroidism. DNA of the CDR3: TGTGCCAGCAGTTTAGCGGGGCATCATAATTCACCCCTCCACTTT. Its translation is CASSLAGHHNSPLHF.